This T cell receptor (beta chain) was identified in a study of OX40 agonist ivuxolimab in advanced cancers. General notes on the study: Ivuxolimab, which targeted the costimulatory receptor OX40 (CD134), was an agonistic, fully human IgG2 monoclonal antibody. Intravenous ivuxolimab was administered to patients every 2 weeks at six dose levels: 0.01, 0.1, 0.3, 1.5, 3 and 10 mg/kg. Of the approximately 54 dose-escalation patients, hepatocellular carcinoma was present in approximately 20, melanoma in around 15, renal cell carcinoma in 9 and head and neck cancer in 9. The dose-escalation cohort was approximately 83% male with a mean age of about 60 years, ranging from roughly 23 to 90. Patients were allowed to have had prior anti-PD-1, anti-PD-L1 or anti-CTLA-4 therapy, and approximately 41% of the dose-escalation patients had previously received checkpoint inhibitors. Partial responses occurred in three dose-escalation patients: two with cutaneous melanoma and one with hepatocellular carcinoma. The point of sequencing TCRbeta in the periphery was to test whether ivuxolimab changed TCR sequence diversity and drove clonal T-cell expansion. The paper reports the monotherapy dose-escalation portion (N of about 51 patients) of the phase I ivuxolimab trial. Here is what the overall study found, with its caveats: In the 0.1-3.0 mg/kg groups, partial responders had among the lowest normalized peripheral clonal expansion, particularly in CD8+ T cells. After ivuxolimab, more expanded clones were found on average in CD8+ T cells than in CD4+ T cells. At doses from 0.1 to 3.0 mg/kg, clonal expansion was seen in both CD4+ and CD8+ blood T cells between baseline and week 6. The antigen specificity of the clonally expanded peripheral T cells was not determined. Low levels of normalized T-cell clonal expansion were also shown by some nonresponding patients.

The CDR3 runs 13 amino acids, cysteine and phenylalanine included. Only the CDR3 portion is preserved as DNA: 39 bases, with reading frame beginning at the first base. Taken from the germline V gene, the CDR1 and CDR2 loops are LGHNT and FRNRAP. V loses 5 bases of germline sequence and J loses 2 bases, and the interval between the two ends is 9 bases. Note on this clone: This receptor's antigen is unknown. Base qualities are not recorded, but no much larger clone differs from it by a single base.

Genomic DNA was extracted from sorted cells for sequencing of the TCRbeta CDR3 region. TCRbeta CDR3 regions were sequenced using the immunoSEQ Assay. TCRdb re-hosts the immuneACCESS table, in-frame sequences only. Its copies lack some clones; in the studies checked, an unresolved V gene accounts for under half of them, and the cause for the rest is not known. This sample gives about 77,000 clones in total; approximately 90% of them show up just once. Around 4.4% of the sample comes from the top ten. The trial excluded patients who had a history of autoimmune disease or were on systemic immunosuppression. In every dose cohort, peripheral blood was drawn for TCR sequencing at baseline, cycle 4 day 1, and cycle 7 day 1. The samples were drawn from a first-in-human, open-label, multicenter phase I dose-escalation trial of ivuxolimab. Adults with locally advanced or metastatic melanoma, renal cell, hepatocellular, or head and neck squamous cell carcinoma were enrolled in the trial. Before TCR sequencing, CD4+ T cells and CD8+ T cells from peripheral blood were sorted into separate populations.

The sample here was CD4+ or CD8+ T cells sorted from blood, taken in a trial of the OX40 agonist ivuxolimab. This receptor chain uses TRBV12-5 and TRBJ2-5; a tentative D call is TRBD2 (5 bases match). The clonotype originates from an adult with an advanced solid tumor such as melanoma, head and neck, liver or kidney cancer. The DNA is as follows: TGTGCTAGTGGTCCGGGGATGCAAGAGACCCAGTACTTC. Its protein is CASGPGMQETQYF.